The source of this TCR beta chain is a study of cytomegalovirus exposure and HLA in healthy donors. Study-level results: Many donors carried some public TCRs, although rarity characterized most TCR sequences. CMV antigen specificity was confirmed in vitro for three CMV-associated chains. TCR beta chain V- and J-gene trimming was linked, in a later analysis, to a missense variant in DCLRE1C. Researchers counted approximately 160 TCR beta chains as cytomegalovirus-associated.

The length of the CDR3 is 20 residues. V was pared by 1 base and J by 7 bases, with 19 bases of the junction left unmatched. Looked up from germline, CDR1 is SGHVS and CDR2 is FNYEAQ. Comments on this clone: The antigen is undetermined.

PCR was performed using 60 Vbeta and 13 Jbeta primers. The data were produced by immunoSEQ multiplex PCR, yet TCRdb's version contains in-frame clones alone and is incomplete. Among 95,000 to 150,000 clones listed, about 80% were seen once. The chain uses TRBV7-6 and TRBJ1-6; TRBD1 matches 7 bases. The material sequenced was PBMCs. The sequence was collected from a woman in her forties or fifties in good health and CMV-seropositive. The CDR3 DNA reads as TGTGCCAGCAGCTTAGAAGTGGTTATGCGATCCGGACAGGCGAATTCACCCCTCCACTTT. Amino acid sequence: CASSLEVVMRSGQANSPLHF.